The table lists the clone carrying this T cell receptor (beta chain) with a few counts. Its matching antigen is unknown. The second PCR ran roughly 7 to 12 cycles with a sample-barcoded 5' primer and J-beta primers. TCRdb independently ran MiXCR on the 5' RACE reads; one entry per CDR3 protein. In the table there are about 800,000 distinct CDR3 sequences, more than 20% of which are singletons. V lost 0 bases and J lost 0, with 12 bases in between. CDR3 length: 16 residues. Germline lookup yields CDR1 MNHEY and CDR2 SMNVEV (reference sequence). This sample stems from a study of blood T cells in healthy people across ages. Study outcomes and limitations: Donor CMV status, an unknown factor, possibly confounded changes in expanded clonotypes.

These same data were also listed under a study on T cells of mothers and their children.

V and J are TRBV27 and TRBJ2-7; maybe TRBD1 (6 bases). This receptor was identified in a boy aged 5-17 years in good health. The sequenced sample was blood. The CDR3 coding sequence is TGTGCCAGCAGTTTATCGTCAGGGGCGATCTCCTACGAGCAGTACTTC. It yields the protein CASSLSSGAISYEQYF.